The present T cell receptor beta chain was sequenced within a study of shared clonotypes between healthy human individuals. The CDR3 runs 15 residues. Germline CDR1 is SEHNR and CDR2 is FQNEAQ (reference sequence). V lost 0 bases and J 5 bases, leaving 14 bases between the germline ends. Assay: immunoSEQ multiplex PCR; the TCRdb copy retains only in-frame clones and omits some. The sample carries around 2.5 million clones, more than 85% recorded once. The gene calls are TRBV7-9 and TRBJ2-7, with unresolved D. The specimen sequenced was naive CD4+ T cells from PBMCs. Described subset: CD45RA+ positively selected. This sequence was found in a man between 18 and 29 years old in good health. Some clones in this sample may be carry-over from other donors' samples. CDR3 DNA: TGTGCCAGCAGCTTAGCCCTCGGAGTCCCCGACGAGCAGTACTTC. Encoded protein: CASSLALGVPDEQYF.